The clone carrying this T cell receptor (beta chain) was found a few times. Germline CDR1 SEHNR, CDR2 FQNEAQ (reference sequence). The CDR3 sequence is 14 residues long. The germline V and J ends were trimmed by 4 bases and 1 base, with 10 bases remaining between them. These data come from a study of beta chain features in type 1 diabetes. Reverse transcribing all isolated RNA meant expressed TCRB transcripts were sequenced. Produced via immunoSEQ multiplex PCR; TCRdb's table is partial and in-frame only. The sample carries under 900,000 clones, about 17% recorded once. This chain connects TRBV7-9 to TRBJ1-2, with D unresolved. The TCR sequence derives from a woman under 30 in good health. Sequenced material: naive CD4+ T cells from blood. This chain's CDR3 is CASSSDGNNYGYTF. DNA of the CDR3: TGTGCCAGCAGCTCGGACGGGAATAACTATGGCTACACCTTC.